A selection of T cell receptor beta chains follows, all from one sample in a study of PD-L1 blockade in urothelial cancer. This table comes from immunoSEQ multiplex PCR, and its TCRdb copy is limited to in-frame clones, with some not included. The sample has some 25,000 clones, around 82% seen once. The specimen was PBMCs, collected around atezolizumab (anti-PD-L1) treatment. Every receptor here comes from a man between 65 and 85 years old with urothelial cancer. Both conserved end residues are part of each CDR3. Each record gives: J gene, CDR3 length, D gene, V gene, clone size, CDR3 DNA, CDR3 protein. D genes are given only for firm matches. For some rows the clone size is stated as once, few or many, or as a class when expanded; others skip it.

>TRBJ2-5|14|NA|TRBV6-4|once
TGTGCCACCCACGAATTGCTAGCGCAAGAGACCCAGTACTTC
CATHELLAQETQYF
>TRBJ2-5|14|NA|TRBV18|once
TGTGCCAGCTCACCGGAAAGTCTCGGGGAGACCCAGTACTTC
CASSPESLGETQYF
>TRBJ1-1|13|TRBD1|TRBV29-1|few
TGCAGCGTTGAGAAGGGGGCGAGGACTGAAGCTTTCTTT
CSVEKGARTEAFF
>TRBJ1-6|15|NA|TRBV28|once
TGTGCCAGCAGCCAAATCGACACCGCCTTTGGGCCCCTCCACTTT
CASSQIDTAFGPLHF
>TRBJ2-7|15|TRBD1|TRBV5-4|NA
TGTGCCAGCAGCCCCGCCCCGGACAGGGCCTACGAGCAGTACTTC
CASSPAPDRAYEQYF
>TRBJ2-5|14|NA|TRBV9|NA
TGTGCCAGCAGCGTAGGTGGGGCCCAAGAGACCCAGTACTTC
CASSVGGAQETQYF
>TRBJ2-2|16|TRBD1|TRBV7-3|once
TGTGCCAGCAGCTTAAATCCAGGGGGGAACACCGGGGAGCTGTTTTTT
CASSLNPGGNTGELFF
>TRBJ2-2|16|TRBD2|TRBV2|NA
TGTGCCAGCAGTGCCCCGGGACTAGCGGCCTCCGGGGAGCTGTTTTTT
CASSAPGLAASGELFF
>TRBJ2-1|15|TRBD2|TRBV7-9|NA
TGTGCCAGCAGCTTACCGACTAGCGGGACCGATGAGCAGTTCTTC
CASSLPTSGTDEQFF
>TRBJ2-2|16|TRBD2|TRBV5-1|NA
TGCGCCAGCAGCTTGGCGGGACTAGCGCTCACCGGGGAGCTGTTTTTT
CASSLAGLALTGELFF
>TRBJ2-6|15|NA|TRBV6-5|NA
TGTGCCAGCAGTTCCCAGGGCTCTGGGGCCAACGTCCTGACTTTC
CASSSQGSGANVLTF
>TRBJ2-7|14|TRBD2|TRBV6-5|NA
TGTGCCAGCAGTTTAATGCTAGCGGGAGGCGAGCAGTACTTC
CASSLMLAGGEQYF
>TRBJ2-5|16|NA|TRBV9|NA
TGTGCCAGCAGCCCCCGGCTAGCGCTCCAACGAGAGACCCAGTACTTC
CASSPRLALQRETQYF
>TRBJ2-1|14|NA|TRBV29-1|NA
TGCAGCGAGCGGAGGAGGGAGTCCTACAATGAGCAGTTCTTC
CSERRRESYNEQFF
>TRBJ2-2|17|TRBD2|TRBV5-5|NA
TGTGCCAGCAGCTATGGGACTAGCGGGAGGGATACCGGGGAGCTGTTTTTT
CASSYGTSGRDTGELFF
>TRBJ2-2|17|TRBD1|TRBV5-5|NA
TGTGCCAGCAGCTTGTCTCGGACAGGGGGCAACACCGGGGAGCTGTTTTTT
CASSLSRTGGNTGELFF
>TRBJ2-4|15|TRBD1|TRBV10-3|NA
TGTGCCATCAGTTCGACAGGGTCGGCCAAAAACATTCAGTACTTC
CAISSTGSAKNIQYF
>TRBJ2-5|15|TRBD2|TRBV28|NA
TGTGCCAGCAGTTTGAGCGGGAGGGCCGCTGAGACCCAGTACTTC
CASSLSGRAAETQYF
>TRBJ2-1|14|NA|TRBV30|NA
TGTGCCTGGTCAGCGGTTAACTCCTACAATGAGCAGTTCTTC
CAWSAVNSYNEQFF
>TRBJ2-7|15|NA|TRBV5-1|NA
TGCGCCAGCAGCTTGGCCTGGAGCTCCTCCTACGAGCAGTACTTC
CASSLAWSSSYEQYF
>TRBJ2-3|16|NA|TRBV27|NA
TGTGCCAGCAGTTTATGGGGCCGTTCGAGCACAGATACGCAGTATTTT
CASSLWGRSSTDTQYF
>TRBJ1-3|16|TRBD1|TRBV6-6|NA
TGTGCCAGCAGTTACACCGGGACAGGGAGAGGGAACACCATATATTTT
CASSYTGTGRGNTIYF
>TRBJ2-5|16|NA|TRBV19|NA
TGTGCCAGCCCTTCGGGGGGCCCGGAGAGGCAAGAGACCCAGTACTTC
CASPSGGPERQETQYF
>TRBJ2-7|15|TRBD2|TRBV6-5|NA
TGTGCCAGCAGTTACTCGACCCCGGGGGGGAACGAGCAGTACTTC
CASSYSTPGGNEQYF
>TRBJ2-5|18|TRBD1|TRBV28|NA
TGTGCCAGCAGTTTATTGGGGACAGGGAGAACAGTCGAAGAGACCCAGTACTTC
CASSLLGTGRTVEETQYF
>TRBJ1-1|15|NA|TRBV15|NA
TGTGCCACCAGCAGAGATCGGGGGGAGAACACTGAAGCTTTCTTT
CATSRDRGENTEAFF
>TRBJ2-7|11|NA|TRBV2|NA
TGTGCCAGCAGTGACAGCTACGAGCAGTACTTC
CASSDSYEQYF
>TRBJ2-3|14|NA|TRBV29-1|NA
TGCAGCGTCATCCGGGACATAGGATCTGATACGCAGTATTTT
CSVIRDIGSDTQYF
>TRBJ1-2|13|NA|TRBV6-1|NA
TGTGCCAGCAGCTCCGGCCACGCGGGTGGCTACACCTTC
CASSSGHAGGYTF
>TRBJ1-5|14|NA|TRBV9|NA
TGTGCCAGCAGCGTCGACATCGGTAATCAGCCCCAGCATTTT
CASSVDIGNQPQHF
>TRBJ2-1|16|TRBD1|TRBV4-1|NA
TGCGCCAGCACTCCGGCTGGGGGACAGGGGAACAATGAGCAGTTCTTC
CASTPAGGQGNNEQFF
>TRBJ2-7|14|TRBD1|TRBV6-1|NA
TGTGCCAGCCGTGGGACAGGGACCTCCTACGAGCAGTACTTC
CASRGTGTSYEQYF
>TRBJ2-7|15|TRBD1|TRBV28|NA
TGTGCCAGCAGTTGGCCCGTCCAGGGGGCCTACGAGCAGTACTTC
CASSWPVQGAYEQYF
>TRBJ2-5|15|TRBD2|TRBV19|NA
TGTGCCAGTAGCCGGGGACTAGCGGGAAAAGAGACCCAGTACTTC
CASSRGLAGKETQYF
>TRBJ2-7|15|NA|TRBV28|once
TGTGCCAGCAGCCCCCGGCGGTTTAGCTCCTACGAGCAGTACTTC
CASSPRRFSSYEQYF
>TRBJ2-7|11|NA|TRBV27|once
TGTGCCAGCAGGAGATCGGGTGAGCAGTACTTC
CASRRSGEQYF
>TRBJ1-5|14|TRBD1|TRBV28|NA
TGTGCCAGCAGTTTTGACAGGGTGGGCCAGCCCCAGCATTTT
CASSFDRVGQPQHF
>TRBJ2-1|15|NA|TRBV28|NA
TGTGCCAGCAGTTTAAGGCGGGATTCCTACAATGAGCAGTTCTTC
CASSLRRDSYNEQFF
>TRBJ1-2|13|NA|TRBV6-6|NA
TGTGCCACCTCCGGAGGGGAGAGCTATGGCTACACCTTC
CATSGGESYGYTF
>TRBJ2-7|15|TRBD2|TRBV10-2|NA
TGCGCCAGCAGTGGGGGCGGGAGGGAGCCCTACGAGCAGTACTTC
CASSGGGREPYEQYF
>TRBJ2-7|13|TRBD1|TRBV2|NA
TGTGCCAGCAGTAAAGGACAGGGTTACGAGCAGTACTTC
CASSKGQGYEQYF
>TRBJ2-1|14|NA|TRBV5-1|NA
TGCGCCAGCAGCTTGAGGGGCGTGCGGAATGAGCAGTTCTTC
CASSLRGVRNEQFF
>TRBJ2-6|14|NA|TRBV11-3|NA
TGTGCCAGCAGCTTACAGGCCGGGGCCAACGTCCTGACTTTC
CASSLQAGANVLTF
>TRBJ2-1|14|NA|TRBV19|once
TGTGCCTCTTCGGGTCTACACGGAGGAAATGAGCAGTTCTTC
CASSGLHGGNEQFF
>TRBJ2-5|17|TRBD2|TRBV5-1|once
TGCGCCAGCAGCCTAACAAACCCGGCTAGCGGCGAAGAGACCCAGTACTTC
CASSLTNPASGEETQYF
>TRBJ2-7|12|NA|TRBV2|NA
TGTGCCAGCAGTGAACAGGCGTACGAGCAGTACTTC
CASSEQAYEQYF
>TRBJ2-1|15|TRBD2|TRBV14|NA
TGTGCCAGCAGCCCGACTAGCAGATTCTACAATGAGCAGTTCTTC
CASSPTSRFYNEQFF
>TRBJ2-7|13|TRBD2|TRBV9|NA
TGTGCCAGCAGCCCAGCGGGAACCTACGAGCAGTACTTC
CASSPAGTYEQYF
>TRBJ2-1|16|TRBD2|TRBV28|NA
TGTGCCAGCAGTTCCTCCGGGACTAGATATTTAGGTGAGCAGTTCTTC
CASSSSGTRYLGEQFF
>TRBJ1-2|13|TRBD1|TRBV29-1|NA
TGCAGCGTTAGGAAACAGGGGGCGTATTCCTCCACCTTC
CSVRKQGAYSSTF
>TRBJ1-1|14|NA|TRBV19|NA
TGTGCCAGTAGCCTAGCCAGGGGTCGGACTGAAGCTTTCTTT
CASSLARGRTEAFF
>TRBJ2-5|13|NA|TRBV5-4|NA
TGTGCCAGCAGCTTGGACCACAGGGAGACCCAGTACTTC
CASSLDHRETQYF
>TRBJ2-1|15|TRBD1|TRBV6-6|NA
TGTGCCAGCAACGTCGACAGGGACCCCTACAATGAGCAGTTCTTC
CASNVDRDPYNEQFF
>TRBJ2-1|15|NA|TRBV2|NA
TGTGCCAGCAGCGAAACAGGGTTCTCCTACAATGAGCAGTTCTTC
CASSETGFSYNEQFF
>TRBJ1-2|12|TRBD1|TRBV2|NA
TGTGCCAGCGAGGGACAGGCGTATGGCTACACCTTC
CASEGQAYGYTF
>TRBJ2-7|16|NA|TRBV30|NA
TGTGCCTGGAGTGTAAGGGGCAGCGTAAGCTCCTACGAGCAGTACTTC
CAWSVRGSVSSYEQYF
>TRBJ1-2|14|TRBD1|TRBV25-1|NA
TGTGCCAGCAGTCTCCTGGGACAGGGTCAAGGCTACACCTTC
CASSLLGQGQGYTF
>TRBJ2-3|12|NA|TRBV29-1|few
TGCAGCGTTAAGAGTAGCACAGATACGCAGTATTTT
CSVKSSTDTQYF
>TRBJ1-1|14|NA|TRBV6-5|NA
TGTGCCAGCAGTTACGGCAGGGCTACTCCTGAAGCTTTCTTT
CASSYGRATPEAFF
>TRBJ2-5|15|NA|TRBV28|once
TGTGCCAGCAGTTTACCGGGGATCATCCAAGAGACCCAGTACTTC
CASSLPGIIQETQYF